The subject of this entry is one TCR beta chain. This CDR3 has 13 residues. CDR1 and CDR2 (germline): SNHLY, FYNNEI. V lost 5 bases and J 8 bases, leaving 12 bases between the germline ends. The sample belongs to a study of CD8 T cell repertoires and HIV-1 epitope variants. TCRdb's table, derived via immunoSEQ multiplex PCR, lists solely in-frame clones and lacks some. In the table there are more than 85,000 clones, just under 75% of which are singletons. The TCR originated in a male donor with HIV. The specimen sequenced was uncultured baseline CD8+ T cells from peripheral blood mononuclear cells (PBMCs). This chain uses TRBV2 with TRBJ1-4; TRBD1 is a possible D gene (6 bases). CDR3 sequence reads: CASSPDGGEKLFF. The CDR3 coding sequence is TGTGCCAGCAGTCCGGACGGGGGCGAAAAACTGTTTTTT. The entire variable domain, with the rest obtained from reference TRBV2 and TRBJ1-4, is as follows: EPEVTQTPSHQVTQMGQEVILRCVPISNHLYFYWYRQILGQKVEFLVSFYNNEISEKSEIFDDQFSVERPDGSNFTLKIRSTKLEDSAMYFCASSPDGGEKLFFGSGTQLSVL.